A single T cell receptor (beta chain) is shown here with its context. This sample was included in a study of cytomegalovirus exposure and HLA in healthy donors. The germline gives CDR1 KGHSH, CDR2 LQKENI. V was pared by 2 bases and J by 3 bases, with 6 bases between. The CDR3 totals 13 residues. With 60 Vbeta and 13 Jbeta primers, the PCR was carried out. Produced via immunoSEQ multiplex PCR; TCRdb's table is partial and in-frame only. The table shows roughly 150,000 clones, with 82% occurring only once. The TCR sequence derives from a male donor in good health and CMV-seronegative. Sequencing used PBMCs. J is TRBJ2-3 and V is TRBV18; the D is unclear. The CDR3 loop is CASSPELTDTQYF. In nucleotides, the CDR3 is TGTGCCAGCTCACCAGAACTGACAGATACGCAGTATTTT.